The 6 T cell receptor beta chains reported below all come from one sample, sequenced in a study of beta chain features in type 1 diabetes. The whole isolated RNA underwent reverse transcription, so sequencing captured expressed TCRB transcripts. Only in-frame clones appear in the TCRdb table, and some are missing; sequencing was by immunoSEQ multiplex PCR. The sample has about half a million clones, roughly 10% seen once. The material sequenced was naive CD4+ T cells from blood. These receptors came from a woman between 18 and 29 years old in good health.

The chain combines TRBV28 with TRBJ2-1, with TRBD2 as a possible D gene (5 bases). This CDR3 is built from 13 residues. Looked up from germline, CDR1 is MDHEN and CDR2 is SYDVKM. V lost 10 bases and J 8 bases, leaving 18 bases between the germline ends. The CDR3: CATQDGSRYEQFF. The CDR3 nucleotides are TGTGCCACCCAAGATGGGAGTCGGTATGAGCAGTTCTTC.

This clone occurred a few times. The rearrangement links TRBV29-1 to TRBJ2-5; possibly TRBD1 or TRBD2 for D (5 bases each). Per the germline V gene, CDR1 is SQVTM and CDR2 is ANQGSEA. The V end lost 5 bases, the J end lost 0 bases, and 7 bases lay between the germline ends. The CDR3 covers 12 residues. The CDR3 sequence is CSVLGHQETQYF. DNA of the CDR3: TGCAGCGTTTTGGGACACCAAGAGACCCAGTACTTC.

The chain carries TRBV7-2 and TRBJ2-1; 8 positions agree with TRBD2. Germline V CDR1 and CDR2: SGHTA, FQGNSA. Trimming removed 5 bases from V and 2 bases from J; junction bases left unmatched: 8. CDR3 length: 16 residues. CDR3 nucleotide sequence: TGTGCCAGCAGCGCAATAGCGGGACCCACCTACAATGAGCAGTTCTTC. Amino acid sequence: CASSAIAGPTYNEQFF.

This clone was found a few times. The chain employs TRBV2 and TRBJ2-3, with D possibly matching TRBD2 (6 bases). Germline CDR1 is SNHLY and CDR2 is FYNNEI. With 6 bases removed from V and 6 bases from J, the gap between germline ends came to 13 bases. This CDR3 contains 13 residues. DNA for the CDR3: TGTGCCAGCAGGTTGACTAGTGGGGATACGCAGTATTTT. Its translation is CASRLTSGDTQYF.

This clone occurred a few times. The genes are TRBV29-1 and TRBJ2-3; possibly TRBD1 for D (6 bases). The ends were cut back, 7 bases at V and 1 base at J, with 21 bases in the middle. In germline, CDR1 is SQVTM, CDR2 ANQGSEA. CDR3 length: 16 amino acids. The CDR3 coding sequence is TGCAGCGCCGCGACAGGACCCCTGGATGGCACAGATACGCAGTATTTT. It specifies CSAATGPLDGTDTQYF.

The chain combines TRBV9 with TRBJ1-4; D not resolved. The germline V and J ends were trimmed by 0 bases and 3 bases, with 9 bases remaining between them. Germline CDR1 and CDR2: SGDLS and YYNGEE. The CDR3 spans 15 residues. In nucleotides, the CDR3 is TGTGCCAGCAGCGTAGTCGAGGGTTCTAATGAAAAACTGTTTTTT. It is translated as CASSVVEGSNEKLFF. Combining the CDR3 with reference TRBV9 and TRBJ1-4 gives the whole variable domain DSGVTQTPKHLITATGQRVTLRCSPRSGDLSVYWYQQSLDQGLQFLIQYYNGEERAKGNILERFSAQQFPDLHSELNLSSLELGDSALYFCASSVVEGSNEKLFFGSGTQLSVL.